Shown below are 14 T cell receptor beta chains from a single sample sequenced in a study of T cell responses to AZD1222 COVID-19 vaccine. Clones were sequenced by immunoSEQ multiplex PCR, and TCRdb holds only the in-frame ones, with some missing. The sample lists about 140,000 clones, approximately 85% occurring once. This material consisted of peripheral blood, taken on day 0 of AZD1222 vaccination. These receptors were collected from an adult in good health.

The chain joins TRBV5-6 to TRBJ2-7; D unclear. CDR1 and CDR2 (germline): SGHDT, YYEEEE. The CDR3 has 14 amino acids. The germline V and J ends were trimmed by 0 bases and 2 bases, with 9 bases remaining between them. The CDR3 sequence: CASSLGIGTYEQYF. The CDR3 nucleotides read TGTGCCAGCAGCTTGGGTATCGGAACCTACGAGCAGTACTTC.

For the CDR3, the DNA is TGCAGCGTTGGGCACGACGATGGCTACACCTTC. Amino acids: CSVGHDDGYTF. The chain links TRBV29-1 to TRBJ1-2, with no clear D. Germline lookup yields CDR1 SQVTM and CDR2 ANQGSEA. CDR3 length: 11 amino acids. V was pared by 4 bases and J by 6 bases, with 9 bases between. Full variable domain (remainder filled in from reference TRBV29-1 and TRBJ1-2): SAVISQKPSRDICQRGTSLTIQCQVDSQVTMMFWYRQQPGQSLTLIATANQGSEATYESGFVIDKFPISRPNLTFSTLTVSNMSPEDSSIYLCSVGHDDGYTFGSGTRLTVV.

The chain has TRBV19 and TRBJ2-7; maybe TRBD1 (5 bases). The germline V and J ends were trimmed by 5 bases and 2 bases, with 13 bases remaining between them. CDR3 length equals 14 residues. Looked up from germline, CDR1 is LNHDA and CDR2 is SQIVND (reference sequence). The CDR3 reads CASSPQTDTYEQYF. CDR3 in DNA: TGTGCCAGTAGTCCCCAGACAGACACCTACGAGCAGTACTTC.

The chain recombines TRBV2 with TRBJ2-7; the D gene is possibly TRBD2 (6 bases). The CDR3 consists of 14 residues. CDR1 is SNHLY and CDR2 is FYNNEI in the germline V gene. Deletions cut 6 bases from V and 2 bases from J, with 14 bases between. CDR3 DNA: TGTGCCAGCAGCTACACTACGGGAGCCTACGAGCAGTACTTC. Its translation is CASSYTTGAYEQYF.

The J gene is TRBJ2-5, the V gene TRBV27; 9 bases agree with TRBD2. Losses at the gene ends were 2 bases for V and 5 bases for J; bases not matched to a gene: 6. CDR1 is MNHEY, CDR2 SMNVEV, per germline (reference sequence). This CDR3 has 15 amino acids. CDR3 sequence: CASSLTLAGYETQYF. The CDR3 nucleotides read TGTGCCAGCAGTTTAACACTAGCGGGTTATGAGACCCAGTACTTC.

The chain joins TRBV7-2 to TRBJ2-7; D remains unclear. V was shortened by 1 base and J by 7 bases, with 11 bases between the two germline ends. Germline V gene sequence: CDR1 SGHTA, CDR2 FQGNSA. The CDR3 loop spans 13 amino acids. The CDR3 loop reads CASSLGEVGEQYF. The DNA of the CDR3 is TGTGCCAGCAGCTTAGGTGAGGTGGGGGAGCAGTACTTC.

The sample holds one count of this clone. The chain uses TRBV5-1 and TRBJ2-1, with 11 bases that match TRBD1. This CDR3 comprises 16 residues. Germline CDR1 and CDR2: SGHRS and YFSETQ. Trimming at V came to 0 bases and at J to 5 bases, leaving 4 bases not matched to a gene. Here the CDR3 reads CASSLGGQGANNEQFF. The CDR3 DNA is TGCGCCAGCAGCTTGGGAGGACAGGGGGCAAACAATGAGCAGTTCTTC.

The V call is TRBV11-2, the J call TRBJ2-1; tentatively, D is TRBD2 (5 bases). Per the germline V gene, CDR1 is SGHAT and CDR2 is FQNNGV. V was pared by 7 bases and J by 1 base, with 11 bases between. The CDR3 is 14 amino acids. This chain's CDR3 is CASTPGISYNEQFF. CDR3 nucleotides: TGTGCCAGCACCCCCGGGATTTCCTACAATGAGCAGTTCTTC.

The CDR3: CASSLLAGGIYNEQFF. The CDR3 nucleotides read TGTGCCAGCAGCTTACTAGCGGGGGGGATCTACAATGAGCAGTTCTTC. This rearrangement joins TRBV7-8 to TRBJ2-1; 12 nucleotides line up with TRBD2. V shed 2 bases, J shed 3 bases, and the junction held 2 bases outside the gene matches. Germline assignment: CDR1 SGHVS and CDR2 FQNEAQ. The CDR3 is 16 residues long. The variable domain in full, completed from reference TRBV7-8 and TRBJ2-1, reads GAGVSQSPRYKVAKRGQDVALRCDPISGHVSLFWYQQALGQGPEFLTYFQNEAQLDKSGLPSDRFFAERPEGSVSTLKIQRTQQEDSAVYLCASSLLAGGIYNEQFFGPGTRLTVL.

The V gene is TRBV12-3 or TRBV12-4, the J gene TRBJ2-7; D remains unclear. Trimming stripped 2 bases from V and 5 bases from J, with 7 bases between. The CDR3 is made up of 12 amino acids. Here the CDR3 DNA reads TGTGCCAGCAGTTTATATCGGGACGAGCAGTACTTC. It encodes CASSLYRDEQYF.

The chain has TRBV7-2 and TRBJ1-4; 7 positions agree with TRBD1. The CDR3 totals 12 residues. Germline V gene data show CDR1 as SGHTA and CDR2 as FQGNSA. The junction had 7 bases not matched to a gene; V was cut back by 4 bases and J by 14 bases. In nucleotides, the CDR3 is TGTGCCAGCAGCTCCGACAGGGCGAGGCTGTTTTTT. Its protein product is CASSSDRARLFF.

CDR3 sequence (DNA): TGTGCCAGCAGCCCGGGACTAGCGGGAACCACAGATACGCAGTATTTT. Its protein product is CASSPGLAGTTDTQYF. The chain employs TRBV3-1 (or the pseudogene TRBV3-2) and TRBJ2-3; 13 bases are shared with TRBD2. Per germline, CDR1 LGHDT and CDR2 YNNKEL (reference sequence). Trimming removed 4 bases from V and 2 bases from J; junction bases left unmatched: 3. CDR3 length: 16 amino acids.

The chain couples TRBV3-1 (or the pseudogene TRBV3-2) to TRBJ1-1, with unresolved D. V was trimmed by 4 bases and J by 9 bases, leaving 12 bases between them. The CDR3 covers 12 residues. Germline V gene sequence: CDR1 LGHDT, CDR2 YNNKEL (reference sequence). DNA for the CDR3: TGTGCCAGCAGCCGCCAACTGGGCCAAGCTTTCTTT. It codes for CASSRQLGQAFF.

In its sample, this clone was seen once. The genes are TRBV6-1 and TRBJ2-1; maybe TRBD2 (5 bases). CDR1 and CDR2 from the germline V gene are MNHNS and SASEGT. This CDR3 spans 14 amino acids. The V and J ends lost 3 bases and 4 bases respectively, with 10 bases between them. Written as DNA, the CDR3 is TGTGCCAGCAGTGATATAGGAGGATACAATGAGCAGTTCTTC. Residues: CASSDIGGYNEQFF.